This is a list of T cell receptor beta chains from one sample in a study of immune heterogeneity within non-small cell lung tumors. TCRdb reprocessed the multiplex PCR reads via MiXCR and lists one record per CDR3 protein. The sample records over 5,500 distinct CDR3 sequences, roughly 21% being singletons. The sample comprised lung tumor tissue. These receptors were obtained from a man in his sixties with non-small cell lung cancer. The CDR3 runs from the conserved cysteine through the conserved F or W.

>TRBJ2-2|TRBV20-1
CSARKGGGELFF
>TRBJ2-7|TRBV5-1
CASRSAGLSYEQYF
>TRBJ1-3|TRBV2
CASSAGEFGNTIYF
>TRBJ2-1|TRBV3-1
CASSQGANEQFF
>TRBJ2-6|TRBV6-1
CASRTADRAGANVLTF
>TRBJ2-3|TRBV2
CASSELSGFYTDTQYF
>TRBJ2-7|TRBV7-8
CASSLSWGMAKSYEQYF
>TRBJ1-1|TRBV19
CASSMTGRTEAFF
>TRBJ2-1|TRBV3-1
CASKTGTGVNEQFF
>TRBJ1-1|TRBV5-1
CASSSLNRGKNAEAFF
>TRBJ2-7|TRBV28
CASSFSLRDRGLYEQYF
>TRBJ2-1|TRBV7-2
CASSLVLAVTLAYNEQFF
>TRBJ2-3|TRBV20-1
CSAATHGRMRTDTQYF
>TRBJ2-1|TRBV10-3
CAISGRVSNNEKFF
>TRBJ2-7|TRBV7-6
CASSFGQGYEQYF
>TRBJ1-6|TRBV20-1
CSARGGGLYHYSPLHF
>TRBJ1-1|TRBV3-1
CASSLDRGTEAFF
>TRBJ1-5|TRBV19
CASRPDSNQPQHF
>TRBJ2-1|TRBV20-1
CSGKGDIDYNEQFF
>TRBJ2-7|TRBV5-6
CASSEGQYEQYF
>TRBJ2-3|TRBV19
CASSIDPDRDLSTDTQYF
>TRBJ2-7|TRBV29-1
CSVGSQVSYEQYF
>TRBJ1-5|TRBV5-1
CASSSDSYSNQPQHF
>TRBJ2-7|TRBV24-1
CATGTSDSYEQYF
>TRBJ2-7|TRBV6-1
CASSEVDEYEQYF
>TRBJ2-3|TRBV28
CASRNSAFSTDTQYF
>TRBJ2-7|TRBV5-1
CASTSGTSGSFEQYF
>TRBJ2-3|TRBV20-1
CSAIVSGKPWTDTQYF
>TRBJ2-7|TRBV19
CASSIGPRKNSYEQYF
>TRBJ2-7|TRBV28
CATTGQTYEQYF
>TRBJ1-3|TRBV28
CASSFRQAVSGNTIYF
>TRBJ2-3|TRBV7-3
CASSLRSGRSSTDTQYF
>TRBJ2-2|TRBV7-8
CASSLARTVSQAGELFF
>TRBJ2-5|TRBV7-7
CASSLAGGIQETQYF
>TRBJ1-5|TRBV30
CAWTHRDRANQPQHF
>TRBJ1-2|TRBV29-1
CSVVRTDANYGYTF
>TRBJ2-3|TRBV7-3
CASSSGPRSTDTQYF
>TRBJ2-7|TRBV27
CASTSQGFPEQYF
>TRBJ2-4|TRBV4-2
CASSQGRALAKNIQYF
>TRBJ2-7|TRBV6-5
CASIYRPGSHYEQYF
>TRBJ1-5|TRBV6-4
CARRIRGCNQPQHF
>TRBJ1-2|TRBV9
CASSVLDRGQIYGYTF
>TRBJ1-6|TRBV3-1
CASSQDSSPLHF
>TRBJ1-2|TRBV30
CAWSPQGHVSYGYTF
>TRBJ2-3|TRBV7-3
CASSDPGADTQYF
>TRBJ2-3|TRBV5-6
CASSLSGTGLDTQYF
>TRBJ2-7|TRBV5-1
CASSSDSATYEQYF
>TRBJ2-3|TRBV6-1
CASSQTGGLDTQYF
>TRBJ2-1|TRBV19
CASSLTSGNNNEQFF